These 32 T cell receptor beta chains share one sample of origin, sequenced in a study of vaccination and CD4 T cells after COVID-19. Cultured CD4+ T cell DNA was sequenced using the Oncomine TCR Beta short-read assay. TCRdb processed the PCR reads anew with MiXCR; each CDR3 protein has one entry. The sample has 13,000 to 15,000 distinct CDR3 sequences, around 43% seen once. Treatment of the sample: roughly ten-day PBMC culture with coronavirus spike peptide pools or control peptides (ViraFEST assay). The antigens these receptors bind are not known. The sequenced material came from CD4+ T cells from blood, cultured in vitro. The receptors originated from a human donor who had recovered from COVID-19.

The V gene is TRBV18, the J gene TRBJ1-5, with a tentative D call TRBD1 (6 bases). The CDR3 has 14 residues. The ends were cut back, 4 bases at V and 0 bases at J, with 7 bases in the middle. In germline, CDR1 is KGHSH, CDR2 LQKENI. The CDR3 region is CASSHRDSNQPQHF. The CDR3 bases are TGTGCCAGCTCACACAGGGATAGCAATCAGCCCCAGCATTTT.

This clonotype was recorded a few times. CDR3 residues: CASSEAPGYGYTF. The DNA for the CDR3 is TGTGCCAGCAGTGAAGCGCCAGGCTATGGCTACACCTTC. The V call is TRBV6-1, the J call TRBJ1-2; D is uncertain. Trimming shortened V by 0 bases and J by 4 bases, and 6 bases separated the two germline ends. This CDR3 has 13 residues. In germline, CDR1 is MNHNS, CDR2 SASEGT.

With regard to this clonotype: Mismatch with germline at one junction end may stem from a read error. The J gene is TRBJ2-7, the V gene TRBV5-1; D unclear. Germline V gene sequence: CDR1 SGHRS, CDR2 YFSETQ. The CDR3 has 12 residues. This CDR3 is CASSLDRYEQYF. As DNA, the CDR3 is TGCGCCAGCAGCTTGGACCGCTACGAGCAATACTTC.

V gene TRBV20-1 combines with J gene TRBJ2-2; 8 bases match TRBD2. The V gene's germline CDR1 is DFQATT and CDR2 SNEGSKA (reference sequence). This CDR3 has 16 amino acids. V dropped 0 bases and J dropped 1; count of bases not matched to a gene: 4. The CDR3, as DNA: TGCAGTGCTAGAGATCTGGCGGGAGGGAACACCGGGGAGCTGTTTTTT. Its translation is CSARDLAGGNTGELFF.

This clonotype was found a few times. The J gene is TRBJ2-5, the V gene TRBV19, with 7 bases that match TRBD2. This CDR3 has 15 residues. Germline CDR1 LNHDA, CDR2 SQIVND (reference sequence). V dropped 8 bases and J dropped 2; count of bases not matched to a gene: 11. CDR3 sequence reads: CASSGGLAEQETQYF. CDR3 sequence (DNA): TGTGCCAGTTCTGGAGGGCTAGCGGAGCAAGAGACCCAGTACTTC.

This clonotype turned up a few times. The genes are TRBV19 and TRBJ1-2; D gene ambiguous. Between the trimmed V and J ends, which lost 7 bases and 3 bases, there was a span of 6 bases. This CDR3 is 11 amino acids long. Germline V gives CDR1 LNHDA, CDR2 SQIVND (reference sequence). The CDR3 is CASTDYYGYTF. As DNA, the CDR3 is TGTGCCAGTACGGACTACTATGGCTACACCTTC.

This clonotype has more than one count but fewer than ten. This chain joins TRBV20-1 and TRBJ1-5; no firm D call. The germline V gene has CDR1 DFQATT and CDR2 SNEGSKA (reference sequence). Trimming cost V 3 bases and J 2 bases, with 14 bases left between them. There are 15 residues in the CDR3. CDR3 nucleotides: TGCAGTGCTAGGGCCAGCTTGGAGGGCAATCAGCCCCAGCATTTT. The encoded protein is CSARASLEGNQPQHF.

In this sample, this clonotype turned up a few times. V and J are TRBV7-3 and TRBJ1-1; no clear D gene. Trimming left V 5 bases short and J 1 base short, with 8 bases between. The CDR3 covers 13 residues. Looked up from germline, CDR1 is SGHTA and CDR2 is FQGTGA. The CDR3 reads CASSVGPNTEAFF. The CDR3 DNA reads TGTGCCAGCAGCGTAGGACCGAACACTGAAGCTTTCTTT.

CDR3 nucleotides: TGTGCCACCATCGGCTATCAGGGGGGGGAGACCCAGTACTTC. It translates to CATIGYQGGETQYF. The chain uses TRBV24-1 and TRBJ2-5; D may be TRBD1 or TRBD2 (7 bases each). Trimming took 8 bases from V and 5 from J, leaving 17 bases between them. Germline assignment: CDR1 KGHDR and CDR2 SFDVKD. CDR3 length equals 14 residues.

The chain is built from TRBV7-9 and TRBJ1-3, with D possibly being TRBD1 (5 bases). The germline V gene has CDR1 SEHNR and CDR2 FQNEAQ (reference sequence). The CDR3 spans 16 residues. V lost 4 bases and J 0 bases, leaving 13 bases between the germline ends. CDR3 in amino acids: CASSSPGRRSGNTIYF. The DNA for the CDR3 is TGTGCCAGCAGCTCTCCGGGACGCCGCTCTGGAAACACCATATATTTT. The full variable domain, in which reference TRBV7-9 and TRBJ1-3 provide the parts outside the CDR3, is DTGVSQNPRHKITKRGQNVTFRCDPISEHNRLYWYRQTLGQGPEFLTYFQNEAQLEKSRLLSDRFSAERPKGSFSTLEIQRTEQGDSAMYLCASSSPGRRSGNTIYFGEGSWLTVV.

The chain recombines TRBV7-2 with TRBJ2-3; TRBD1 matches 9 bases. This CDR3 has 14 amino acids. The germline V gene has CDR1 SGHTA and CDR2 FQGNSA. The V gene end was trimmed by 7 bases and the J gene end by 3 bases; junction bases not matched to a gene: 5. This CDR3 is CASTPGQGTDTQYF. CDR3 DNA sequence: TGTGCCAGCACCCCGGGACAGGGAACAGATACGCAGTATTTT. Full variable domain (rest looked up from reference TRBV7-2 and TRBJ2-3): GAGVSQSPSNKVTEKGKDVELRCDPISGHTALYWYRQSLGQGLEFLIYFQGNSAPDKSGLPSDRFSAERTGGSVSTLTIQRTQQEDSAVYLCASTPGQGTDTQYFGPGTRLTVL.

This clonotype is labeled medium-sized (0.01 to 0.1%). The rearrangement joins TRBV6-1 to TRBJ2-5; D uncertain. This CDR3 has 15 amino acids. V lost 2 bases and J lost 5, with 15 bases in between. CDR1 is MNHNS, CDR2 SASEGT, per germline. The CDR3 loop reads CASSERSDGRETQYF. CDR3 nucleotides: TGTGCCAGCAGTGAACGGAGTGACGGTCGGGAGACCCAGTACTTC.

Only one count was recorded for this clonotype. The rearrangement uses TRBV7-3 and TRBJ2-3, with D possibly matching TRBD1 (5 bases). Germline V gene lookup returns CDR1 SGHTA and CDR2 FQGTGA. The V gene lost 2 bases and the J gene lost 7 bases, with 7 bases spanning the gap. This CDR3 is built from 12 residues. CDR3 DNA: TGTGCCAGCAGCTTAGGGGCCAATACGCAGTATTTT. Amino acids: CASSLGANTQYF.

This clonotype showed up just a few times. V gene TRBV6-5 combines with J gene TRBJ1-1; a weak D match, TRBD1 (5 bases). V lost 0 bases, J lost 7 bases, and 15 bases lay in between. Germline CDR1 and CDR2: MNHEY and SVGAGI. CDR3 length: 15 residues. The CDR3 reads CASSYSIWDQGEAFF. CDR3 nucleotide sequence: TGTGCCAGCAGTTACTCGATCTGGGACCAGGGTGAAGCTTTCTTT.

The V gene is TRBV6-5, the J gene TRBJ2-5, with D hard to call. Trimming removed 0 bases at V and 4 bases at J, with 6 bases between. Germline CDR1 and CDR2: MNHEY and SVGAGI. This CDR3 spans 13 amino acids. In DNA, the CDR3 is TGTGCCAGCAGTTACTCGAGTCCAGAGACCCAGTACTTC. Translation: CASSYSSPETQYF.

This chain links TRBV6-5 with TRBJ2-4; D is tentatively TRBD1 or TRBD2 (5 bases each). The CDR3 is 14 residues long. Germline CDR1 is MNHEY and CDR2 is SVGAGI. Trimming took 2 bases from V and 4 from J, leaving 9 bases between them. Written as DNA, the CDR3 is TGTGCCAGCAGTTACGACGGGGCTAAAAACATTCAGTACTTC. Protein sequence: CASSYDGAKNIQYF.

A few counts support this clonotype. V usage is TRBV24-1 and J usage is TRBJ1-5, with D uncertain. Trimming removed 3 bases from V and 0 bases from J, with 5 bases in between. Germline CDR1 reads KGHDR; CDR2 reads SFDVKD. The CDR3 loop spans 14 amino acids. The CDR3 here is CATSDAYSNQPQHF. The CDR3 nucleotides read TGTGCCACCAGTGATGCATATAGCAATCAGCCCCAGCATTTT.

This clonotype was recorded a few times. This chain uses TRBV7-2 with TRBJ2-7, with D maybe TRBD1 (6 bases). V lost 4 bases and J lost 4, with 14 bases in between. CDR3 size: 14 residues. In germline, CDR1 is SGHTA, CDR2 FQGNSA. CDR3 in DNA: TGTGCCAGCAGCTCCAATGGGCAGGGGTACGAGCAGTACTTC. Residues: CASSSNGQGYEQYF.

Points on this clonotype: An end of the junction differs from the germline gene, which may be a read error. This chain links TRBV7-2 with TRBJ1-5; possibly TRBD1 for D (5 bases). The germline gives CDR1 SGHTA, CDR2 FQGNSA. The CDR3 totals 13 residues. CDR3: CASSGIFGTFQHF. The DNA of the CDR3 is TGCGCCAGCAGCGGAATATTCGGGACTTTCCAGCATTTT.

In this sample, this clonotype turned up a few times. V gene TRBV6-1 combines with J gene TRBJ1-2; TRBD1 aligns across 8 bases. The CDR3 has 13 residues. V shed 6 bases and J 7 bases; nucleotides not matched to a gene: 7. CDR1 and CDR2 from the germline V gene are MNHNS and SASEGT. CDR3 coding DNA: TGTGCCAGCAGGACCCAGGGGGCCGGTGGCTACACCTTC. Protein sequence: CASRTQGAGGYTF.

The rearrangement links TRBV7-6 to TRBJ2-4; 9 bases agree with TRBD1. This CDR3 is built from 14 residues. V lost 1 base and J lost 7; bases outside the gene matches: 2. Germline CDR1 and CDR2: SGHVS and FNYEAQ. The CDR3 loop reads CASSLGTGVNIQYF. CDR3 nucleotides: TGTGCCAGCAGCTTAGGGACAGGGGTTAACATTCAGTACTTC.

The gene calls are TRBV7-8 and TRBJ1-1; no clear D gene. Germline values: CDR1 SGHVS, CDR2 FQNEAQ. The V and J ends lost 2 bases and 5 bases respectively, with 6 bases between them. The CDR3 consists of 12 residues. Here the CDR3 reads CASSLISTEAFF. CDR3 DNA: TGTGCCAGCAGCTTAATCTCTACTGAAGCTTTCTTT.

There are a few counts of this clonotype. V and J are TRBV7-2 and TRBJ1-2; D gene unclear. The length of the CDR3 is 13 residues. Germline V gives CDR1 SGHTA, CDR2 FQGNSA. Trimming removed 3 bases at V and 8 bases at J, with 13 bases between. The chain's CDR3 is CASSFGTGSGYTF. The CDR3 DNA sequence: TGTGCCAGCAGCTTTGGAACCGGTAGCGGCTACACCTTC.

This clonotype was seen a handful of times. The genes are TRBV7-3 and TRBJ2-1, with 10 bases that match TRBD2. The CDR3 runs to 16 residues. With 3 bases clipped from V and 4 bases from J, the junction kept 6 bases outside the gene matches. Germline values: CDR1 SGHTA, CDR2 FQGTGA. CDR3 amino acids: CASSLGAGGSYNEQFF. The CDR3 coding sequence is TGTGCCAGCAGCTTGGGAGCGGGAGGGTCTTACAATGAGCAGTTCTTC.

Notes on this clonotype: A junction end diverges from the germline sequence, so it may reflect a read error. The chain is built from TRBV29-1 and TRBJ1-1; D not resolved. Germline lookup yields CDR1 SQVTM and CDR2 ANQGSEA. The CDR3 consists of 13 residues. Here the CDR3 DNA reads TGCAGCGTTCAAGAGACGACGAACACTGAAGCTTTCTTT. It codes for CSVQETTNTEAFF.

CDR3 nucleotides: TGCAGTGCCGGGACAGGGGTTTTCTCTGGGGCCAACGTCCTGACTTTC. Translated: CSAGTGVFSGANVLTF. The rearrangement joins TRBV20-1 to TRBJ2-6; 10 bases match TRBD1. The CDR3 runs to 16 residues. Trimming removed 6 bases from V and 0 bases from J; junction bases left unmatched: 5. Germline V CDR1 and CDR2: DFQATT, SNEGSKA (reference sequence).

This clonotype was seen a handful of times. The rearrangement joins TRBV6-5 to TRBJ2-7; TRBD2 matches 7 bases. Trimming removed 0 bases from V and 2 bases from J; junction bases left unmatched: 4. The CDR3 contains 15 residues. In germline, CDR1 is MNHEY, CDR2 SVGAGI. Here the CDR3 reads CASSYSVGLPYEQYF. The CDR3 nucleotides read TGTGCCAGCAGTTACTCAGTGGGACTACCCTACGAGCAGTACTTC.

The rearrangement uses TRBV20-1 and TRBJ2-1; the match to TRBD2 covers 10 bases. CDR1 is DFQATT, CDR2 SNEGSKA, per germline (reference sequence). After removal of 0 bases from V and 8 bases from J, the junction contained 7 bases not matched to a gene. The CDR3 runs 15 residues. CDR3 region: CSARDLLAGSYEQFF. The CDR3, as DNA: TGCAGTGCTAGAGATTTACTAGCGGGAAGCTATGAGCAGTTCTTC.

The chain couples TRBV12-3 or TRBV12-4 to TRBJ2-7; D unclear. V was clipped by 3 bases and J by 0 bases, with 9 bases between them. The length of the CDR3 is 14 residues. The CDR3 bases are TGTGCCAGCAGTTTTGGGGTCAGCTCCTACGAGCAGTACTTC. The encoded protein is CASSFGVSSYEQYF.

This chain links TRBV14 with TRBJ2-7; D unclear. The J call could be wrong; TRBJ2-5 is a better fit for the DNA end. This CDR3 comprises 18 residues. Germline assignment: CDR1 SGHDN and CDR2 FVKESK. The CDR3 DNA follows: TGTGCCAGCAGCTCCATGAGGTCGCTGGGGAAACTTAAAGAGACCCAGTACTTC. It encodes CASSSMRSLGKLKETQYF.

The CDR3 sequence is CASSFPDRETQYF. CDR3 nucleotides: TGTGCCAGCAGTTTTCCCGACAGGGAAACGCAGTATTTT. The gene calls are TRBV27 and TRBJ2-3, with 7 bases lining up with TRBD1. The V segment lost 3 bases and the J segment 9 bases; nucleotides outside the gene matches: 6. This CDR3 spans 13 amino acids. Germline-derived CDR1 and CDR2 are MNHEY and SMNVEV (reference sequence).

The table lists this clonotype with a few counts. V is TRBV27 and J is TRBJ1-6; no reliable D call. The length of the CDR3 is 12 residues. V was pared by 3 bases and J by 6 bases, with 3 bases between. Germline CDR1 is MNHEY and CDR2 is SMNVEV (reference sequence). DNA for the CDR3: TGTGCCAGCAGTTTTATTAATTCACCCCTCCACTTT. Protein: CASSFINSPLHF.